This T cell receptor (beta chain) was recorded in a study of blood T cell repertoires in COVID-19 (dated by TCRdb to the early 2020s). For context, the study as a whole: Collaborator samples came from the United States, Italy and Spain and covered acute and convalescent phases of COVID-19. The prospective study material was composed of cDNA or gDNA derived from T cells, B-cell-depleted T cells, or PBMCs. The dataset comprised deeply sampled blood TCRbeta repertoires from subjects exposed to, actively infected with, or recovered from COVID-19. The samples were drawn from two sources: the first 160 participants of the ongoing ImmuneRACE study, and 1,000 to 1,500 subjects contributed by 6 global collaborators. A freely available public database, intended as a resource for researchers studying the immune response to SARS-CoV-2, is where the repertoires were released. Sample metadata almost always included a de-identified subject ID, COVID-19 status, age in years and sex. Where HLA class I and class II types were available, the types were taken from metadata supplied by the sample provider, not from assay-based typing. What the work shows at the level of the full study, not this receptor alone: How much clinical and demographic metadata was included differed by source and by participant, and the metadata was provided uncurated.

Concerning this clone itself: Which antigen it targets is not known. No much larger clone exists at a distance of one base, and base qualities are not known.

Whole blood was collected in K2EDTA tubes by collaborating institutions according to the institutions' own protocols. For TCRbeta analysis, collaborators shipped samples in one of three forms: frozen whole blood, isolated PBMCs, or DNA extracted from either of those sample types. TCRbeta CDR3 regions were amplified from genomic DNA by means of the immunoSEQ Assay, a bias-controlled multiplex PCR. The source study handled its data this way. Within the assay, amplification of reference gene primers was used to estimate how many nucleated cells each sample contained. To quantify the absolute abundance of each unique TCRbeta CDR3 rearrangement, sequence reads were collapsed and filtered. For each sample, productive Simpson clonality was calculated as the square root of Simpson's diversity index across productive rearrangements. As stored in TCRdb, this immuneACCESS dataset retains in-frame rearrangements with V and J assigned. A fraction of the clones does not appear; measured against another copy, unresolved V genes explain less than half of the discrepancy, and the remainder lacks a known reason. V, J and clone size derive from that table, while D and trimming were established from the DNA sequence. Across this sample there are roughly 68,000 clones, with about 91% seen only once. The ten largest clonotypes hold about 6.4% of the sample.

Reading from cysteine to phenylalanine, the CDR3 counts 16 amino acids. Kept here is only the CDR3 DNA, which spans 48 bases and is read in frame from base 1. The germline V gene yields SGHTA for CDR1 and FQGNSA for CDR2. The trim is 1 base for V and 7 bases for J, with a gap of 14 bases between the germline ends. Sequenced: peripheral blood. The chain uses TRBV7-2 and TRBJ1-6; TRBD1 could be the D gene, as 5 bases match. The TCR sequence derives from a woman aged 65 to 85 with acute or convalescent COVID-19. The CDR3 loop reads CASSLEQGLGNSPLHF. In nucleotides, the sequence is TGTGCCAGCAGCTTAGAGCAGGGATTGGGGAATTCACCCCTCCACTTT.